Shown below are 23 T cell receptor beta chains from a single sample sequenced in a study of Tregs in tolerant kidney transplant recipients. Clones were sequenced by immunoSEQ multiplex PCR, and TCRdb holds only the in-frame ones, with some missing. The sample features about 48,000 clones, with around 0.91% in its top ten. Sequenced here: CD4+ T cells from blood, sampled before the transplant. These receptors all come from a human donor who received a combined kidney and bone marrow transplant.

About this clone: Coverage ceases 3 residues before the CDR3 finishes, and the germline J gene fills in the end. The V and J genes are TRBV5-1 and TRBJ1-1; TRBD1 is a possible D gene (6 bases). Germline V gives CDR1 SGHRS, CDR2 YFSETQ. The CDR3 covers 13 residues. Trimming left V 4 bases short and J 4 bases short, with 11 bases between. CDR3 loop: CASSQGQSTEAFF. The covered CDR3 bases are TGCGCCAGCAGCCAAGGACAGAGCACTGAA.

On this clone: The CDR3 extends 3 residues past the end of the read, so its final part is completed from the germline J gene. The chain is built from TRBV20-1 and TRBJ2-1, with TRBD2 matching 10 bases. CDR1 is DFQATT, CDR2 SNEGSKA, per germline (reference sequence). J lost 9 bases, V lost 3 bases, and 11 bases had no gene match. The CDR3 spans 15 residues. The CDR3 sequence is CSASGGGLAGAEQFF. CDR3 bases read: TGCAGTGCTAGCGGCGGGGGGCTAGCGGGAGCTGAG.

Incomplete CDR3 DNA: TGCGCCAGCAGCTCCGACCCCCGCGGGGATGAAAAA. This sequence encodes CASSSDPRGDEK. The whole CDR3 region reads CASSSDPRGDEKLFF. The chain is built from TRBV5-1 and TRBJ1-4; D gene ambiguous. Read coverage stops 3 residues before the CDR3 terminus; the germline J gene supplies the remainder. V lost 3 bases to trimming and J lost 6 bases, with 15 bases between them. Germline-derived CDR1 and CDR2 are SGHRS and YFSETQ. The CDR3 spans 15 residues.

With respect to this clone: With the read ending 3 residues before the CDR3 end, the germline J gene is used to fill in that end. The J gene is TRBJ2-1, the V gene TRBV19, with 10 bases lining up with TRBD2. Unmatched junction bases numbered 6, after V lost 5 bases and J lost 5 bases. Germline V gene lookup returns CDR1 LNHDA and CDR2 SQIVND (reference sequence). The CDR3 is 15 amino acids. The CDR3 reads CASSLSGRDNNEQFF. The sequenced part of the CDR3 DNA is TGTGCCAGTAGTTTAAGCGGGAGGGATAACAATGAG.

As concerns this clone: The CDR3 goes on 3 residues after the read ends, and that part is filled in from the germline J gene. This chain uses TRBV18 with TRBJ2-2, with D possibly TRBD1 on 5 matching bases. This CDR3 is 17 amino acids long. V dropped 2 bases and J dropped 2 bases, with 15 bases sitting between them. Germline V gene lookup returns CDR1 KGHSH and CDR2 LQKENI. CDR3 bases read: TGTGCCAGCTCACCAGCCCTTCTGACAGCCAACACCGGGGAG. Amino acid sequence: CASSPALLTANTGE. The complete CDR3 sequence is CASSPALLTANTGELFF.

Comments on this clone: The observed sequence ends 3 residues before the CDR3 terminus, with the missing tail filled in from the germline J gene. The V gene is TRBV6-4, the J gene TRBJ2-1; 9 nucleotides match TRBD2. The CDR3 loop spans 15 amino acids. CDR1 and CDR2 from the germline V gene are MRHNA and SNTAGT. V lost 0 bases, J lost 8 bases, and 5 bases stayed unmatched. CDR3 sequence: CASSDSAGGTDEQFF. Partial CDR3 DNA: TGTGCCAGCAGTGACTCAGCGGGAGGTACGGATGAG.

Remarks on this clone: The CDR3 end lies 3 residues beyond the end of the read and is filled in from the germline J gene. The V gene is TRBV19, the J gene TRBJ2-2; TRBD1 matches 8 bases. V dropped 6 bases and J dropped 0; count of bases not matched to a gene: 6. The CDR3 is 16 amino acids. CDR1 LNHDA and CDR2 SQIVND come from the germline V gene (reference sequence). CDR3 sequence: CASRGRQGPNTGELFF. The sequenced CDR3 bases are TGTGCCAGTAGGGGAAGACAGGGGCCGAACACCGGGGAG.

Concerning this clone itself: Read sequence stops 3 residues before the CDR3 end, and the germline J gene provides the missing end. V and J are TRBV19 and TRBJ2-3, with TRBD1 as a possible D gene (6 bases). The V gene's germline CDR1 is LNHDA and CDR2 SQIVND (reference sequence). CDR3 length: 15 residues. The germline V and J ends were trimmed by 6 bases and 6 bases, with 19 bases remaining between them. CDR3 DNA (partial): TGTGCCAGTAGCTGGCGGACAGCCCCAAGGGATACG. Protein: CASSWRTAPRDT. The entire CDR3 is CASSWRTAPRDTQYF.

A note on this clone: The CDR3 end lies 3 residues beyond the end of the read and is filled in from the germline J gene. This chain links TRBV20-1 with TRBJ2-1, with 11 bases that match TRBD2. This CDR3 spans 16 amino acids. Looked up from germline, CDR1 is DFQATT and CDR2 is SNEGSKA (reference sequence). V was pared by 4 bases and J by 4 bases, with 9 bases of the junction left unmatched. CDR3 DNA (partial): TGCAGTGCTACAACTAGCGGGAGCCGCGTGTACAATGAG. Translating gives CSATTSGSRVYNE. Given in full, the CDR3 is CSATTSGSRVYNEQFF.

As for this clone: The CDR3 extends 3 residues past the end of the read, so its final part is completed from the germline J gene. The chain couples TRBV19 to TRBJ2-1, with 8 bases matching TRBD2. J lost 8 bases, V lost 8 bases, and 11 bases had no gene match. CDR3 length: 14 residues. The germline gives CDR1 LNHDA, CDR2 SQIVND (reference sequence). The CDR3 is CASGNAGGLHEQFF. CDR3 bases read: TGTGCCAGTGGTAACGCGGGAGGCTTGCATGAG.

Comments on this clone: Read coverage stops 3 residues before the CDR3 terminus; the germline J gene supplies the remainder. The chain carries TRBV29-1 and TRBJ2-7, with 10 bases fitting TRBD2. This CDR3 is 14 amino acids long. The germline V gene encodes CDR1 SQVTM and CDR2 ANQGSEA. Trimming took 8 bases from V and 3 from J; bases not matched to a gene: 10. The CDR3 spells CSIGASGSLYEQYF. Incomplete CDR3 DNA: TGCAGCATTGGGGCTAGCGGGAGTCTCTACGAG.

Remarks on this clone: The read terminates 3 residues before the CDR3 end, so the remaining end is supplied by the germline J gene. The chain uses TRBV20-1 and TRBJ2-3; 8 positions agree with TRBD2. CDR3 length equals 11 residues. CDR1 and CDR2 (germline): DFQATT, SNEGSKA (reference sequence). CDR3 DNA, as far as it was read: TGCAGTGCTAGGGCGGGGGGTGCG. Protein product: CSARAGGA. The full CDR3 protein reads CSARAGGAQYF.

With respect to this clone: The germline gene is not matched at one end of the junction; a read error may be the cause. Read coverage stops 3 residues before the CDR3 terminus; the germline J gene supplies the remainder. This chain links TRBV4-2 with TRBJ2-7, with D unclear. This CDR3 has 13 residues. Germline V CDR1 and CDR2: LGHNA, YNFKEQ. Partial CDR3 DNA: TGCGCCAGCAGCCAGACGACGGGCTACGAG. This sequence encodes CASSQTTGYE. The whole CDR3 region reads CASSQTTGYEQYF.

A note on this clone: The read comes to an end 3 residues before the CDR3 does, leaving the germline J gene to fill in the end. The genes are TRBV19 and TRBJ1-5, with 8 bases identical to TRBD1. This CDR3 has 14 amino acids. The germline V gene has CDR1 LNHDA and CDR2 SQIVND (reference sequence). With 5 bases clipped from V and 0 bases from J, the junction kept 0 bases outside the gene matches. CDR3 region: CASSGTGSNQPQHF. The sequenced part of the CDR3 DNA is TGTGCCAGTAGTGGGACAGGTAGCAATCAGCCC.

About this clone itself: The CDR3 end is not reached by the read, which stops 3 residues before it; the germline J gene fills it in. The chain couples TRBV18 to TRBJ2-3; TRBD2 agrees at 11 bases. From germline, CDR1 is KGHSH and CDR2 LQKENI. The junction had 8 bases not matched to a gene; V was cut back by 2 bases and J by 4 bases. This CDR3 comprises 17 residues. The CDR3 here is CASSPGLAGGPSDTQYF. The CDR3 DNA, read in part, is TGTGCCAGCTCACCAGGATTAGCGGGAGGGCCCTCAGATACG. Drawing the rest from reference TRBV18 and TRBJ2-3, the complete variable domain is NAGVMQNPRHLVRRRGQEARLRCSPMKGHSHVYWYRQLPEEGLKFMVYLQKENIIDESGMPKERFSAEFPKEGPSILRIQQVVRGDSAAYFCASSPGLAGGPSDTQYFGPGTRLTVL.

As regards this clone: The read ends 3 residues before the CDR3 terminus; that terminus is restored from the germline J gene. This chain joins TRBV2 and TRBJ2-4, with TRBD2 identical over 7 bases. Germline loops: CDR1 SNHLY, CDR2 FYNNEI. CDR3 length: 13 residues. V lost 5 bases and J lost 6; bases outside the gene matches: 4. The sequenced CDR3 bases are TGTGCCAGCAGTCGCAGGGAGGGAAACATT. Its translation is CASSRREGNI. The whole CDR3 sequence is CASSRREGNIQYF.

Concerning this clone itself: The read terminates 3 residues before the CDR3 end, so the remaining end is supplied by the germline J gene. The chain employs TRBV20-1 and TRBJ2-1, with 11 bases identical to TRBD2. V lost 5 bases and J lost 3; bases outside the gene matches: 6. Per the germline V gene, CDR1 is DFQATT and CDR2 is SNEGSKA (reference sequence). The CDR3 is made up of 15 amino acids. The CDR3 bases that were read are TGCAGTGCTTTGGGACTAGCGGTTGACTACAATGAG. Translating gives CSALGLAVDYNE. The full-length CDR3 reads as CSALGLAVDYNEQFF.

Comment on this clone: The read halts 3 residues ahead of the CDR3 end, with the missing end drawn from the germline J gene. This sequence joins TRBV19 and TRBJ2-5; D gene uncertain. The CDR3 covers 11 residues. The ends were cut back, 4 bases at V and 4 bases at J, with 4 bases in the middle. In germline, CDR1 is LNHDA, CDR2 SQIVND (reference sequence). The CDR3 region is CASSNTETQYF. Partial CDR3 DNA: TGTGCCAGTAGTAACACAGAGACC.

With respect to this clone: The CDR3 end falls 3 residues outside the read, so it is completed with the germline J gene. The V gene is TRBV20-1, the J gene TRBJ1-6; possibly TRBD1 for D (6 bases). The CDR3 length is 14 residues. V lost 6 bases and J 10 bases, leaving 19 bases between the germline ends. Germline lookup yields CDR1 DFQATT and CDR2 SNEGSKA (reference sequence). CDR3 region: CSAAPGTLGSPLHF. Incomplete CDR3 DNA: TGCAGTGCAGCCCCCGGGACATTGGGATCACCC.

Comments on this clone: The read finishes 3 residues shy of the CDR3 end, and the germline J gene is used to complete it. The chain carries TRBV5-1 and TRBJ2-3; 13 bases are shared with TRBD2. This CDR3 contains 16 residues. The junction had 4 bases not matched to a gene; V was cut back by 4 bases and J by 2 bases. From germline, CDR1 is SGHRS and CDR2 YFSETQ. The CDR3 bases that were read are TGCGCCAGCAGCCCTGGACTAGCGGGGGCCACAGATACG. It encodes CASSPGLAGATDT. The complete CDR3 protein is CASSPGLAGATDTQYF.

Regarding this clone: The missing CDR3 end, 3 residues past where the read stops, is filled in from the germline J gene. The chain has TRBV30 and TRBJ1-2; unclear D gene. Germline CDR1 GTSNPN, CDR2 SVGIG (reference sequence). This CDR3 has 13 amino acids. The CDR3 sequence is CAWSFYTAGGYTF. Incomplete CDR3 DNA: TGTGCCTGGAGTTTTTATACGGCGGGGGGC.

The CDR3 DNA, read in part, is TGTGCCAGCTCACCACTTAGCGGGAGTCTACAAGAGACC. Its protein product is CASSPLSGSLQET. The entire CDR3 reads CASSPLSGSLQETQYF. The chain has TRBV18 and TRBJ2-5; 9 nucleotides match TRBD2. The read terminates 3 residues before the CDR3 end, so the remaining end is supplied by the germline J gene. The CDR3 loop spans 16 amino acids. The junction had 5 bases not matched to a gene; V was cut back by 1 base and J by 2 bases. CDR1 is KGHSH, CDR2 LQKENI, per germline. The variable domain in full, with the rest retrieved from reference TRBV18 and TRBJ2-5, is NAGVMQNPRHLVRRRGQEARLRCSPMKGHSHVYWYRQLPEEGLKFMVYLQKENIIDESGMPKERFSAEFPKEGPSILRIQQVVRGDSAAYFCASSPLSGSLQETQYFGPGTRLLVL.

A word on this clone: The read is 3 residues too short to cover the CDR3 end, so that end is filled in from the germline J gene. V and J are TRBV6-1 and TRBJ2-2; 10 positions agree with TRBD1. Looked up from germline, CDR1 is MNHNS and CDR2 is SASEGT. The CDR3 is made up of 16 amino acids. The junction had 6 bases not matched to a gene; V was cut back by 4 bases and J by 4 bases. The DNA read from the CDR3 is TGTGCCAGCAGTGTCGACAGGGGGCGAGGCACCGGGGAG. Protein: CASSVDRGRGTGE. The whole CDR3 sequence reads CASSVDRGRGTGELFF.